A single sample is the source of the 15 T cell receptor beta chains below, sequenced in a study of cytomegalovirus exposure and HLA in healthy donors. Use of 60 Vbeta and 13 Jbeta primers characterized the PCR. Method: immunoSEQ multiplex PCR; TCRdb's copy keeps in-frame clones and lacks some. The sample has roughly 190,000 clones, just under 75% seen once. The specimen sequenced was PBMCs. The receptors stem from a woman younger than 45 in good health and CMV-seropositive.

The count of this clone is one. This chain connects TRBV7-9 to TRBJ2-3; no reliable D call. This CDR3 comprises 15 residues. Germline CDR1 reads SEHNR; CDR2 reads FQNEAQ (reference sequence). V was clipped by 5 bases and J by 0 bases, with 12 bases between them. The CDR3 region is CASSPVGSSTDTQYF. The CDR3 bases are TGTGCCAGCAGCCCCGTCGGTTCTAGCACAGATACGCAGTATTTT. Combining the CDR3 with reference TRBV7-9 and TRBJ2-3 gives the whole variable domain DTGVSQNPRHKITKRGQNVTFRCDPISEHNRLYWYRQTLGQGPEFLTYFQNEAQLEKSRLLSDRFSAERPKGSFSTLEIQRTEQGDSAMYLCASSPVGSSTDTQYFGPGTRLTVL.

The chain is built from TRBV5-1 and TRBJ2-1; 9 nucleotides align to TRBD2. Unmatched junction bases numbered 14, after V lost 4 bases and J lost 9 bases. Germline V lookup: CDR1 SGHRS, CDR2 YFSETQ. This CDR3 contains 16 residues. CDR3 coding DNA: TGCGCCAGCAGCCTAAAAGCGGGAGGCCTTGGTGGTGAGCAGTTCTTC. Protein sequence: CASSLKAGGLGGEQFF.

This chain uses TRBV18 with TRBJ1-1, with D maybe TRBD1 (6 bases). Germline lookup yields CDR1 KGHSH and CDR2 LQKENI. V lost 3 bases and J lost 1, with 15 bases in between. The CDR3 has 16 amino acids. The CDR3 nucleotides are TGTGCCAGCTCACCGCGGACAGTGCTGGGGAACACTGAAGCTTTCTTT. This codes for CASSPRTVLGNTEAFF. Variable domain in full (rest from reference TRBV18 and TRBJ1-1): NAGVMQNPRHLVRRRGQEARLRCSPMKGHSHVYWYRQLPEEGLKFMVYLQKENIIDESGMPKERFSAEFPKEGPSILRIQQVVRGDSAAYFCASSPRTVLGNTEAFFGQGTRLTVV.

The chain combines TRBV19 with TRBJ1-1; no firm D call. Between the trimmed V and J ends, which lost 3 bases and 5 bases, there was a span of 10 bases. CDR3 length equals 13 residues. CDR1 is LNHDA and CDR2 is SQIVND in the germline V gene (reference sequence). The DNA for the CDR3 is TGTGCCAGTAGTATCGGGGTAGGAACTGAAGCTTTCTTT. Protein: CASSIGVGTEAFF.

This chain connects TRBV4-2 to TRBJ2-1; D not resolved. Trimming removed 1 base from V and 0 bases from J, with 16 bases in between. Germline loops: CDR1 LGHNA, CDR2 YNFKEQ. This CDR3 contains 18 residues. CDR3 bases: TGTGCCAGCAGCCAAGCCCCGGCCCTTTCGGGCTCCTACAATGAGCAGTTCTTC. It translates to CASSQAPALSGSYNEQFF.

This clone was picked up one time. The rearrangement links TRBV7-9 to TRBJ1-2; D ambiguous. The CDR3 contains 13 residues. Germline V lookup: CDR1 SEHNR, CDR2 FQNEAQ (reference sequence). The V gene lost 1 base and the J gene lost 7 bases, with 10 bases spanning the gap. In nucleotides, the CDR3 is TGTGCCAGCAGCTTAGTGGAGGGAGGTGGCTACACCTTC. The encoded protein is CASSLVEGGGYTF.

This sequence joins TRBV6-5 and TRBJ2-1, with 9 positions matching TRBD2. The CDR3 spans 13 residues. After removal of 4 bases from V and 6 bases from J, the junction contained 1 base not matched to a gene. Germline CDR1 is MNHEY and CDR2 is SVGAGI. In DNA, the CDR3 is TGTGCCAGCAGTTTTAGCGGGGGCAATGAGCAGTTCTTC. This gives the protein CASSFSGGNEQFF.

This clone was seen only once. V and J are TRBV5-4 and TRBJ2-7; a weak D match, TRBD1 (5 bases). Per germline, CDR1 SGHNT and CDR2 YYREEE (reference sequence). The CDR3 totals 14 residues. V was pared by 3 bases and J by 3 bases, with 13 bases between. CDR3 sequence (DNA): TGTGCCAGCAGCTCGGGCTTAGGGGACTACGAGCAGTACTTC. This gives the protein CASSSGLGDYEQYF.

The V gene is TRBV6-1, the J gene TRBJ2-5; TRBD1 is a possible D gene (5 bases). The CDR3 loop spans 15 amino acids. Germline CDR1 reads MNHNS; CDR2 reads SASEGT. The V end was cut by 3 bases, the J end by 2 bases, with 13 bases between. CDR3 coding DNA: TGTGCCAGCAGTGATGGAAGGGGATTACAAGAGACCCAGTACTTC. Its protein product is CASSDGRGLQETQYF.

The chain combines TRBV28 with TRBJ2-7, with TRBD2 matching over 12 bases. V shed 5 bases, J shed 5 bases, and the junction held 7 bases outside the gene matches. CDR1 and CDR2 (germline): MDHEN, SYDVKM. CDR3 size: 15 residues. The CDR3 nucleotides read TGTGCCAGCAGTCGTGGACTAGCGGGAATCAACGAGCAGTACTTC. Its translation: CASSRGLAGINEQYF.

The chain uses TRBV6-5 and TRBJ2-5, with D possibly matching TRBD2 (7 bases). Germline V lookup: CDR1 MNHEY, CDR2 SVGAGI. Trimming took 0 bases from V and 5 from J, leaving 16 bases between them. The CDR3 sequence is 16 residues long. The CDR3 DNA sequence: TGTGCCAGCAGTTACTCCGGACTAGGGGGGTGGGAGACCCAGTACTTC. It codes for CASSYSGLGGWETQYF.

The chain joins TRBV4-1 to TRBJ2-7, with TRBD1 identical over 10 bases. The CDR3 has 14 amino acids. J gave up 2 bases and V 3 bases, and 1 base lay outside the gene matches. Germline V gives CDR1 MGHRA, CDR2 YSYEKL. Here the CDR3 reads CASSHGQGAYEQYF. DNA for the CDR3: TGCGCCAGCAGCCACGGACAGGGGGCCTACGAGCAGTACTTC.

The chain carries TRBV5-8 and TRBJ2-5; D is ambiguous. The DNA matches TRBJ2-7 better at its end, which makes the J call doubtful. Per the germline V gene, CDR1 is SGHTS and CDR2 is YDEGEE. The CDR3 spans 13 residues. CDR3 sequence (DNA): TGTGCCAGCAGCTTGTTTCGAGGTTACGAGCAGTACTTC. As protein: CASSLFRGYEQYF.

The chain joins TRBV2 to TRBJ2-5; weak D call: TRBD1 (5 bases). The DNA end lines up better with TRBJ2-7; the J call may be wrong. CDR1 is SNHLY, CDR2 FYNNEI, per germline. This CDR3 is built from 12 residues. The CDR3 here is CASLRAPYEQYF. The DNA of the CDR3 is TGTGCCAGCCTCAGGGCCCCCTACGAGCAGTACTTC.

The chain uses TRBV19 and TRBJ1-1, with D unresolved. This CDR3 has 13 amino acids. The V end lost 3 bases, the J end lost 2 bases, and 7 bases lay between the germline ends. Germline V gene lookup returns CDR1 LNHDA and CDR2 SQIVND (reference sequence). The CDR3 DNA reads TGTGCCAGTAGTATGGGCCTAAACACTGAAGCTTTCTTT. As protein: CASSMGLNTEAFF.